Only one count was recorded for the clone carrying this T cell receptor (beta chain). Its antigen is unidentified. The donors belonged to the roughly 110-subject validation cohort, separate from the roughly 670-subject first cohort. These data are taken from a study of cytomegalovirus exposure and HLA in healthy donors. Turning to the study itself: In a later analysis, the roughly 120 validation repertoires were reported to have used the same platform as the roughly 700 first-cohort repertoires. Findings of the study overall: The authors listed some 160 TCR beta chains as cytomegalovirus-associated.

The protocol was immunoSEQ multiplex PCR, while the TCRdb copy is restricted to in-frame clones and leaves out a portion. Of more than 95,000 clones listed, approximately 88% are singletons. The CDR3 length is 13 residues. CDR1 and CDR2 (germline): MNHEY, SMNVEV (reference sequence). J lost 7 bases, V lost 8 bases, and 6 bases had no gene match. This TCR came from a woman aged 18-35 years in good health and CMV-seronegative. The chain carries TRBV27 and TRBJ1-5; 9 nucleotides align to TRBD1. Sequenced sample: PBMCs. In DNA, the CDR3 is TGTGCCAGCGCAGGGACAGGGAGGCAGCCCCAGCATTTT. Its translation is CASAGTGRQPQHF.